This section outlines one T cell receptor (beta chain) sequence together with its context. Its antigen is currently not known. No per-base quality is available; no much larger clone lies one base away. This sample stems from a study of CD49a tissue-resident CD8 T cells in human skin (dated by TCRdb to the late 2010s). Regarding the study in general: Tissue-resident memory CD8+ T cell subsets in human skin, defined by CD49a, CD69 and CD103 expression, were examined in the study.

In sorted CD8+ T cells obtained from the blood, dermis and epidermis of roughly five healthy donors, TCR beta CDR3 regions were analysed. Both blood and skin samples were provided by each TCR-sequenced donor, and all TCR-sequenced donors were healthy individuals. Sorting was used to isolate CD8+ T cell populations ahead of TCR beta sequencing. Including the terminal cysteine and phenylalanine, the CDR3 comprises 14 residues. The sequence is cut down to CDR3 DNA, 42 bases in frame from base 1. V is shortened by 10 bases, J by 1 base, and the region joining them spans 16 bases. CDR1 is given as MNHNY and CDR2 as SVGAGI, both from the germline V gene (reference sequence). Library preparation employed the immunoSEQ multiplex PCR assay. As for the authors' bioinformatics: Frequencies of TCR V beta family usage were compared among the sorted CD8+ T cell populations from blood, dermis and epidermis. TCRdb obtained this table from immuneACCESS and retained in-frame rearrangements with V and J assigned. These tables miss some clones; where compared with another copy, unresolved V genes account for less than half of the shortfall, and the remainder is unexplained. For V, J and clone size, that table is used; D and trimming come from the DNA. In this sample the table shows a few hundred clones, 78% of which occur a single time. Approximately 42% of the sample is held by the ten biggest clonotypes.

What was sequenced was CLA- CD8+ effector memory T cells sorted from blood. This sequence uses TRBV6-6 and TRBJ1-1; the D gene is possibly TRBD1, with 6 bases matching. The TCR comes from a human donor in good health. DNA sequence: TGTGCCACAGAAACACAGGGACAGAACACTGAAGCTTTCTTT. This codes for CATETQGQNTEAFF.